This TCR beta chain was recovered during a study of cytomegalovirus exposure and HLA in healthy donors. The V segment lost 6 bases and the J segment 2 bases; nucleotides outside the gene matches: 6. CDR1 and CDR2 (germline): MNHNS, SASEGT. This CDR3 has 15 amino acids. TCRdb's copy holds only in-frame clones and misses some; the assay was immunoSEQ multiplex PCR. The sample includes some 140,000 clones, 89% seen only once; the top ten take about 10%. The rearrangement joins TRBV6-1 to TRBJ2-3; 9 bases agree with TRBD1. Sequencing used PBMCs. This receptor was identified in a woman in her late teens or twenties in good health and CMV-seropositive. This chain's CDR3 is CASSPWTGDTDTQYF. DNA for the CDR3: TGTGCCAGCAGCCCCTGGACAGGGGACACAGATACGCAGTATTTT.